This T cell receptor beta chain was identified in a study of T cell responses to AZD1222 COVID-19 vaccine. Profiled with immunoSEQ multiplex PCR; TCRdb holds only in-frame clones, not every one. Of over 100,000 clones in the sample, approximately 87% were seen once. Germline V CDR1 and CDR2: SGDLS, YYNGEE. CDR3 length: 15 amino acids. J lost 2 bases, V lost 0 bases, and 3 bases had no gene match. A note on this clone: Its specificity is unknown.

Whole-study results and caveats: White British ancestry dominated among donors, who included more females, and clonal diversity was possibly underestimated. Spike was spanned by vaccine-associated CD4 TCRs, which were dominant at 160-218 and 743-854.

The TCR comes from an adult who received the AZD1222 COVID-19 vaccine. This chain uses TRBV9 with TRBJ2-3, with 7 bases aligning to TRBD1. This specimen consisted of peripheral blood, obtained 28 days after the second AZD1222 dose. The DNA for the CDR3 is TGTGCCAGCAGCGTAGAAGGACAGGCCACAGATACGCAGTATTTT. Amino acid sequence: CASSVEGQATDTQYF.